This T cell receptor (beta chain) was obtained from a study of T cell responses to AZD1222 COVID-19 vaccine. This CDR3 has 13 residues. Unmatched junction bases numbered 8, after V lost 2 bases and J lost 14 bases. Germline V CDR1 and CDR2: KGHSH, LQKENI. Assay used: immunoSEQ multiplex PCR; TCRdb lists only in-frame clones, some missing. The sample includes 130,000 to 150,000 clones, 86% seen only once; the top ten take about 4.9%. This receptor was obtained from an adult who received the AZD1222 COVID-19 vaccine. The chain joins TRBV18 to TRBJ1-2, with TRBD1 matching 10 bases. The sequencing used peripheral blood, collected 28 days after the second AZD1222 dose. Here the CDR3 reads CASSPSTGGSGTF. The CDR3 nucleotides are TGTGCCAGCTCACCATCGACAGGGGGCAGTGGGACCTTC.